Sequencing of this TCR beta chain was carried out in a study of post-analysis software for immune sequencing data (dated by TCRdb to between 2014 and 2017). Concerning the study at large: Disease courses on record covered relapsing-remitting, secondary progressive and progressive-relapsing multiple sclerosis, though some patients had no subtype annotation. A subset of samples was prepared in parallel using single-end sample barcoding, then pooled and co-amplified after Illumina adapter ligation. The patient repertoires were compared against around 11 previously published healthy control repertoires obtained from donors aged roughly 6 to 25 years.

Spanning cysteine to phenylalanine, the CDR3 consists of 14 amino acids. Only CDR3 DNA is held: 42 bases, read in frame from base 1. The germline V gene (reference sequence) yields LNHNV for CDR1 and YYDKDF for CDR2. The junction shows trimming of 0 bases on V and 10 bases on J, plus 13 bases between the germline ends. Here is what the overall study found, with its caveats: The control group was slightly older than the multiple sclerosis patient group. Compared with controls, multiple sclerosis patients had significantly lower normalized Chao1 diversity, a finding suggesting substantial peripheral T-cell clonal expansion. Patients showed significantly higher frequencies than controls for a few TRBV segments, among them TRBV5-6, TRBV5-1 and TRBV20-1. Direct clustering with F measure revealed strong co-clustering of samples prepared in the same batch, which led to a batch-effect correction.

To demonstrate the VDJtools post-analysis software, the study profiled TCR beta repertoires from the peripheral blood of 13 young patients with multiple sclerosis. Multiple sclerosis patients were children and adolescents aged about 6 to 16 years. Library method: PCR. The sequencer listed for this sample is Illumina HiSeq 2500. To reduce PCR and sequencing biases, unique molecular identifiers were built into the TCR beta cDNA libraries. Per 1 to 10 million input T cells, roughly 0.5 million cDNA molecules were obtained, such that each molecule approximated one T cell. The patient libraries were prepared and sequenced using the same protocol as the earlier healthy control dataset. Samples belonging to the same batch were prepared together, multiplexed and sequenced on a shared HiSeq lane. Per the source publication's procedure: MIGEC was used to process the raw barcoded reads, and molecular identifier groups with only a single read were discarded before consensus assembly and CDR3 extraction. Clonotype tables were post-analysed with VDJtools, and diversity was normalized by down-sampling all datasets to the smallest sample size. To correct batch-related cross-sample contamination, repertoire overlap clustering matched CDR3 amino acid sequences but not nucleotide sequences. TCRdb ran its own pipeline on the public reads, namely fastp trimming at Q25 and MiXCR clone calling, and kept in-frame beta chains. When rows share a CDR3 protein, they turn into one entry using the most common DNA and genes. The V and J calls were determined by TCRdb, not by the authors. The sample records fewer than 900,000 distinct CDR3 sequences, just over 45% of which are singletons. The top ten clonotypes cover 4% to 5% of the sample.

Comments on this clonotype: Its antigen is unknown. Per-base qualities were not stored, and no clone one base away is much larger.

Material: blood. The TCR comes from a girl between 5 and 17 years old with multiple sclerosis. The rearrangement combines TRBV15 with TRBJ2-1; TRBD2 is perhaps the D gene, given 5 matching bases. The CDR3 here reads CATSRDTGSWEQFF. The DNA sequence reads TGTGCCACCAGCAGAGATACGGGGAGTTGGGAGCAGTTCTTC.